The rows below give T cell receptor beta chains drawn from one sample of a study of read filtering for tumor transcriptome and immune sequencing. TCRdb reprocessed the reads via MiXCR and lists one record per CDR3 protein. The data hold roughly 93,000 distinct CDR3 sequences, with 20% to 25% observed a single time. The sequenced sample was a population of CD138-negative cells sorted from bone marrow. The receptors originated from a donor aged 40 or over with multiple myeloma. Both conserved end residues are part of each CDR3. A D gene is named only where the DNA matches it firmly. Clone size, where shown, is once, few, many, or a class for clones that have expanded.

TRBD1	TRBV3-1	many	TRBJ2-1	TGTGCCAGCAGCGCCCGACAGGGGACCATAATAAACAATGAGCAGTTCTTC	CASSARQGTIINNEQFF
-	TRBV28	few	TRBJ1-2	TGTGCCAGCAGTTTCAGGGGTGCCTATGGCTACACCTTC	CASSFRGAYGYTF
-	TRBV5-1	-	TRBJ2-2	TGCGCCAGCAGCAAACACTACAGGGCCTACACCGGGGGGCTGTTTTTT	CASSKHYRAYTGGLFF
-	TRBV20-1	many	TRBJ1-1	TGCAGTGCTAGAGAAGGGGGAGGGGCCGCTTTCTTT	CSAREGGGAAFF
-	TRBV11-2	-	TRBJ2-6	TGTGCCAGCAGCTTAGTGGGTGGGGACAACGTCCTGACTTTC	CASSLVGGDNVLTF
-	TRBV7-8	-	TRBJ1-5	TGTGCCAGCAGCTTAGCAGGGGGTAGCAATCAGCCCCAGCATTTT	CASSLAGGSNQPQHF
-	TRBV5-1	-	TRBJ2-7	TGCGCCAGCAGCTTGACGGCCAGGGCCGCCTACGAGCAGTACTTC	CASSLTARAAYEQYF
-	TRBV12-3/TRBV12-4	few	TRBJ1-6	TGTGCCAGCAGTTTGGGGGTGCGTAATTCACCCCTCCACTTT	CASSLGVRNSPLHF
-	TRBV28	many	TRBJ1-1	TGTGCCAGCAGCCCGTCCGCGAAGAACACTGAAGCTTTCTTT	CASSPSAKNTEAFF
-	TRBV28	-	TRBJ2-1	TGTGCCAGCAGCAAAAGGGGCCGAGGGCCCCGGCGGAATGAGCAGTTCTTC	CASSKRGRGPRRNEQFF
TRBD1	TRBV7-9	many	TRBJ2-2	TGTGCCAGCAGCCCCCCCGGGACAGGTCTCACCGGGGAGCTGTTTTTT	CASSPPGTGLTGELFF
TRBD1	TRBV7-9	-	TRBJ2-2	TGTGCCAGCAGAGAACAGGGGATGAGAGCCGGGGAGCTGTCTTTT	CASREQGMRAGELSF
TRBD1	TRBV5-5	-	TRBJ1-2	TGTGCCTGCAGCTTGATAGTGAGTGGACAGGGGTCCTATGGCTACACCTTC	CACSLIVSGQGSYGYTF
-	TRBV6-5	many	TRBJ2-2	TGTGCCAGCGAGGGAACAGCGAACACCGGGGAGCTGTTTTTT	CASEGTANTGELFF
TRBD1	TRBV20-1	-	TRBJ1-1	TGCAGCGCCCGCCGGACAGGGGACACTGAAGCTTTCTTT	CSARRTGDTEAFF
TRBD1	TRBV9	few	TRBJ1-1	TGTGCCAGCAGCGCAGACAGGGTGAACACTGAAGCTTTCTTT	CASSADRVNTEAFF
-	TRBV5-1	many	TRBJ2-1	TGCGCCAGCAGCTTAACAGGTGAAGGGTACAATGAGCAGTTCTTC	CASSLTGEGYNEQFF
-	TRBV14	many	TRBJ2-7	TGTGCCAGCAGCAGAATGCTGCACCCAGGGAACGAGCAGTACTTC	CASSRMLHPGNEQYF
TRBD1	TRBV6-1	-	TRBJ1-5	TGTGCCAGCAGAATAGTCCAGGGGGCTGGTCAGCCCCAGCATTTT	CASRIVQGAGQPQHF
TRBD2	TRBV5-1	many	TRBJ2-3	TGCGCCAGCGGACTTAACAGCGGGGGGACAGATACGCAGTATTTT	CASGLNSGGTDTQYF